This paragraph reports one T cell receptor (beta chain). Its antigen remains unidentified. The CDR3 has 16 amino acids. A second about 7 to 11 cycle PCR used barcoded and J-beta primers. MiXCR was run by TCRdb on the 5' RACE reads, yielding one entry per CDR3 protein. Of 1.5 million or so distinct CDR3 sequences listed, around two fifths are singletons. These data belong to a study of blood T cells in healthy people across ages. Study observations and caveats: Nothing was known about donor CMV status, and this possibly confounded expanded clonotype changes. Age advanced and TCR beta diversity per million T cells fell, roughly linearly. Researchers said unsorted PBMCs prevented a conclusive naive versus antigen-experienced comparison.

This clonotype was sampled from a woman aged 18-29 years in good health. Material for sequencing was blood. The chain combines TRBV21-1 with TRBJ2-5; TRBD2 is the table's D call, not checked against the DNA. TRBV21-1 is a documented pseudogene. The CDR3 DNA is TGTGCCAGCAGTCGTGAGGCGAGGAGGAGTCAAGAGACCCAGTACTTC. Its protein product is CASSREARRSQETQYF.